These T cell receptor beta chains were read from a single sample in a study of spatial heterogeneity in lung cancer. TCRdb fed the 5' RACE reads into MiXCR, producing one record per CDR3 protein. The sample records around 10,000 distinct CDR3 sequences, roughly 22% being singletons. The sample was PBMCs, taken at follow-up. These receptors all come from a male donor with early-stage non-small cell lung cancer. CDR3s leave out the opening cysteine and the closing phenylalanine or tryptophan. The size field is filled for only some rows; it gives once, few, many or a size class.

TRBV20-1	TRBJ2-5	few	SARDFQETQY
TRBV10-2	TRBJ1-2	many	ASSPDGSRGYT
TRBV5-1	TRBJ1-2	.	ASSPRTGGGGDYGYT
TRBV21-1	TRBJ2-5	.	ASSKLTRRETQY
TRBV14	TRBJ2-3	.	ASSQRERTDTQY
TRBV6-1	TRBJ2-1	many	ASSEEVWQGGNEQF
TRBV7-9	TRBJ1-5	many	ASSLDRSGNQPQH
TRBV20-1	TRBJ2-1	.	SARVGYEEQF
TRBV20-1	TRBJ2-1	.	SASLAGISNEQF
TRBV12-3/TRBV12-4	TRBJ1-4	.	ASTNAGRRPTNEKLF
TRBV5-1	TRBJ2-7	many	ASSLILPGLRRGYEQY
TRBV28	TRBJ2-2	.	ATARRVIGELF
TRBV20-1	TRBJ1-2	.	SARAASSDDGYT
TRBV2	TRBJ2-2	.	ASSDYVTGELF
TRBV9	TRBJ1-5	many	ASSGEGGHPQH
TRBV15	TRBJ2-5	many	ATGRGTWLLGQETQY
TRBV29-1	TRBJ2-1	medium-sized	SVGRPGNEQF
TRBV29-1	TRBJ2-3	many	SGTVQVSTDTQY
TRBV6-2/TRBV6-3	TRBJ1-5	many	ASKLGQGIYSNQPQH
TRBV5-1	TRBJ2-3	few	ASSFFGTDTDTQY
TRBV28	TRBJ1-2	few	ASTQGVTTYGYT
TRBV6-5	TRBJ2-7	medium-sized	ASSYFGEHEQY
TRBV5-6	TRBJ1-2	.	ASSRSSDTNYGYT
TRBV7-9	TRBJ2-1	.	ASSFRGSSYNEQF
TRBV7-2	TRBJ1-6	many	ASSFDRGGHNSPLH
TRBV29-1	TRBJ2-7	many	SVGGTSYEQY
TRBV5-1	TRBJ1-1	many	ASSPPTGGDTEAF
TRBV20-1	TRBJ2-7	many	SVRGPSGDEQY
TRBV7-2	TRBJ1-2	few	ASSLRTGADGYT
TRBV28	TRBJ1-2	.	ASTPAGYGYT
TRBV6-1	TRBJ2-7	.	ASSEALHSTIEQY
TRBV27	TRBJ1-1	.	ASKSGVVGATEAF
TRBV4-2	TRBJ1-2	many	ASSQVIDASYGYT
TRBV12-3/TRBV12-4	TRBJ2-1	.	ASSLAAYNEQF
TRBV19	TRBJ1-5	many	ASSRRQGYNQPQH
TRBV4-2	TRBJ2-5	few	ASSQDLAGAQLGAQY
TRBV5-4	TRBJ2-1	many	ASSLSSGGDRNEQF
TRBV20-1	TRBJ1-4	few	SASVVVGKGEKLF
TRBV10-1	TRBJ2-1	many	ASSERPYNEQF
TRBV6-5	TRBJ1-6	many	ASSYQGTAPLH
TRBV28	TRBJ1-3	.	ATLRGSSGNTIY
TRBV29-1	TRBJ2-5	.	SVQRGRETQY
TRBV7-2	TRBJ1-2	.	ASSPWAGYGYT
TRBV9	TRBJ1-5	many	ASGGGARPQH
TRBV12-3/TRBV12-4	TRBJ1-2	.	ASSPRDFLYGYT